Listed below are T cell receptor beta chains from one sample, sequenced in a study of blood T cell repertoires in COVID-19. Here immunoSEQ multiplex PCR was the method, and the copy in TCRdb shows in-frame clones only, minus some. The data contain tens of thousands of clones, roughly 80% of them singletons. The sequencing sample was made of peripheral blood. The receptors come from a man at least 80 years old with COVID-19, enrolled during active disease. CDR3s include the opening cysteine and the closing phenylalanine or tryptophan. A D gene is named only where the DNA matches it firmly. Part of the rows lack a size; the others show once, few, many or a class for expanded clones.

cdr3_length | j_call | clone_size | v_call | d_call | cdr3_nt | cdr3_aa
16 | TRBJ2-3 | . | TRBV9 | . | TGTGCCAGCAGCGTAGAGGGGAGGGGGGCCACAGATACGCAGTATTTT | CASSVEGRGATDTQYF
16 | TRBJ2-2 | . | TRBV6-1 | TRBD2 | TGTGCCAGCAGTGAACTAGCGGGAGGGGACACCGGGGAGCTGTTTTTT | CASSELAGGDTGELFF
18 | TRBJ1-4 | . | TRBV9 | TRBD1 | TGTGCCAGCAGCCAGACTCCGGGACAGGGCTTTTACTATGAAAAACTGTTTTTT | CASSQTPGQGFYYEKLFF
10 | TRBJ1-2 | . | TRBV29-1 | . | TGCAGCTCGAGTGGCTATGGCTACACCTTC | CSSSGYGYTF
13 | TRBJ1-1 | . | TRBV25-1 | TRBD1 | TGTGCCAGCAGCGACAGGGGTAGAACTGAAGCTTTCTTT | CASSDRGRTEAFF
14 | TRBJ1-4 | . | TRBV6-5 | TRBD1 | TGTGCCAGCAGTACAGGGGAGGTTAATGAAAAACTGTTTTTT | CASSTGEVNEKLFF
18 | TRBJ2-4 | . | TRBV4-1 | TRBD1 | TGCGCCAGCAGCCCCCGGGACAGGGTTCCGTTGACCAAAAACATTCAGTACTTC | CASSPRDRVPLTKNIQYF
14 | TRBJ2-2 | . | TRBV7-9 | . | TGTGCCAGCAGCTTTCATTCGGGATCCGGGGAGCTGTTTTTT | CASSFHSGSGELFF
17 | TRBJ2-1 | . | TRBV5-6 | TRBD1 | TGTGCCAGCAGCCCTGGACTCAGGGGGTCTACATACAATGAGCAGTTCTTC | CASSPGLRGSTYNEQFF
12 | TRBJ1-4 | . | TRBV4-1 | TRBD1 | TGCGCCAGCAGCCCCGGACAGGGGAAACTGTTTTTT | CASSPGQGKLFF
15 | TRBJ2-1 | . | TRBV3-1/TRBV3-2 | TRBD1 | TGTGCCAGCAGCCAAGCAACAGGGGCCTACAATGAGCAGTTCTTC | CASSQATGAYNEQFF
17 | TRBJ1-1 | . | TRBV3-1/TRBV3-2 | . | TGTGCCAGCAGTCGAGCCCATGGGGGGGGACTGAACACTGAAGCTTTCTTT | CASSRAHGGGLNTEAFF
16 | TRBJ1-3 | once | TRBV7-2 | . | TGTGCCAGCAGCCAGACTACAGGGCTTTCTGGAAACACCATATATTTT | CASSQTTGLSGNTIYF
15 | TRBJ1-5 | . | TRBV4-1 | . | TGCGCCAGCAGCCAAGAGGGCAGGGTAGGTCAGCCCCAGCATTTT | CASSQEGRVGQPQHF
15 | TRBJ2-7 | medium-sized | TRBV7-2 | TRBD1 | TGTGCCAGCAGCTCCCCGGGACAGACTTCCTACGAGCAGTACTTC | CASSSPGQTSYEQYF
15 | TRBJ2-6 | few | TRBV30 | TRBD2 | TGTGCCTCGGGGGGGCAACTCTCTGGGGCCAACGTCCTGACTTTC | CASGGQLSGANVLTF
14 | TRBJ1-2 | . | TRBV5-1 | TRBD1 | TGCGCCAGCAGCTTGCAGCAGGGGGTCACTGGCTACACCTTC | CASSLQQGVTGYTF
16 | TRBJ2-3 | . | TRBV7-6 | TRBD2 | TGTGCCAGCAGCTCCAGGACTAGCGGGGGCACAGATACGCAGTATTTT | CASSSRTSGGTDTQYF
17 | TRBJ1-5 | . | TRBV7-9 | TRBD1 | TGTGCCAGCAGCTTAGAATTTGGGACAGGGGGAAAGCAGCCCCAGCATTTT | CASSLEFGTGGKQPQHF
15 | TRBJ1-1 | . | TRBV28 | . | TGTGCCAGCAGTGAATACAGGGCCGAAACCACTGAAGCTTTCTTT | CASSEYRAETTEAFF
14 | TRBJ1-2 | . | TRBV27 | . | TGTGCCAGCGCCACGGCGGTTTGGAGCTATGGCTACACCTTC | CASATAVWSYGYTF
15 | TRBJ2-3 | . | TRBV7-2 | TRBD1 | TGTGCCAGCAGCTCGGACAGGGGATATACAGATACGCAGTATTTT | CASSSDRGYTDTQYF
16 | TRBJ1-5 | once | TRBV28 | TRBD1 | TGTGCCAGCAGTTCCCTCCGGGACAGTGGGGTTCAGCCCCAGCATTTT | CASSSLRDSGVQPQHF
12 | TRBJ2-7 | . | TRBV5-1 | . | TGCGCCAGCAGCGAGACATTGGGTGAGCAGTACTTC | CASSETLGEQYF
16 | TRBJ1-4 | . | TRBV19 | . | TGTGCCAGTAAAGCCCGCCCACTTCCAACTAATGAAAAACTGTTTTTT | CASKARPLPTNEKLFF
14 | TRBJ2-1 | . | TRBV19 | . | TGTGCCAGTAGTCCGGTGGAGGGGTCCCGTGAGCAGTTCTTC | CASSPVEGSREQFF
17 | TRBJ1-6 | . | TRBV6-1 | . | TGTGCCAGCAGTGAATCTCTAGGCGCCCGGGGGAATTCACCCCTCCACTTT | CASSESLGARGNSPLHF
12 | TRBJ1-2 | . | TRBV30 | . | TGTGCCTGGACGACAGGTGCTAAAGGCTACACCTTC | CAWTTGAKGYTF
15 | TRBJ1-3 | . | TRBV28 | TRBD1 | TGTGCCAGCAGCCCGACAGGGGGCATTGGAAACACCATATATTTT | CASSPTGGIGNTIYF
12 | TRBJ2-3 | few | TRBV30 | . | TGTGCCTGGGGTAGAAGAGCAGATACGCAGTATTTT | CAWGRRADTQYF
14 | TRBJ2-2 | . | TRBV11-3 | . | TGTGCCAGCAGCTTTAGAACGAACACCGGGGAGCTGTTTTTT | CASSFRTNTGELFF
14 | TRBJ1-3 | few | TRBV6-5 | . | TGTGCCAGCAGTTTACTGAACTCTGGAAACACCATATATTTT | CASSLLNSGNTIYF
13 | TRBJ1-5 | . | TRBV10-3 | . | TGTGCCATCAGTTTTTCGGTGGATCAGCCCCAGCATTTT | CAISFSVDQPQHF
14 | TRBJ1-1 | many | TRBV6-5 | . | TGTGCCAGCAGTTACTCGGGGGAGGGCACTGAAGCTTTCTTT | CASSYSGEGTEAFF
15 | TRBJ2-1 | . | TRBV7-3 | TRBD2 | TGTGCCAGCAGCCCGCAAGCGGGGGGGGTTAGTGAGCAGTTCTTC | CASSPQAGGVSEQFF
13 | TRBJ2-1 | . | TRBV9 | . | TGTGCCAGCAGCCTGCAGGGGAACCATGAGCAGTTCTTC | CASSLQGNHEQFF
15 | TRBJ2-7 | . | TRBV27 | . | TGTGCCAGCAGTCCTAGCGCGATCAGCTCCTACGAGCAGTACTTC | CASSPSAISSYEQYF
16 | TRBJ2-2 | . | TRBV19 | TRBD1 | TGTGCCAGTAGTATCGTTGACAGGGGGCGCCCCGGGGAGCTGTTTTTT | CASSIVDRGRPGELFF
15 | TRBJ1-1 | . | TRBV5-4 | . | TGTGCCAGCAGCTTGACCGGCAGGGTGAACACTGAAGCTTTCTTT | CASSLTGRVNTEAFF
14 | TRBJ1-4 | . | TRBV28 | . | TGTGCCAGCAGTTTAGGGGGGTCGTCTGAAAAACTGTTTTTT | CASSLGGSSEKLFF
18 | TRBJ2-4 | . | TRBV2 | TRBD2 | TGTGCCAGCAGTGGCGGGAGACTAGCGGGAGGGGTCAAAAACATTCAGTACTTC | CASSGGRLAGGVKNIQYF
15 | TRBJ2-1 | . | TRBV9 | . | TGTGCCAGCAGCGTAGATATTAGGACTTACAATGAGCAGTTCTTC | CASSVDIRTYNEQFF
15 | TRBJ2-1 | . | TRBV6-5 | TRBD2 | TGTGCCAGCAGTTGGAGCGGGGGGGCCCGGAGTGAGCAGTTCTTC | CASSWSGGARSEQFF
13 | TRBJ2-7 | . | TRBV18 | . | TGTGCCAGCTCACCCGATGCGACAGGCGAGCAGTACTTC | CASSPDATGEQYF
15 | TRBJ1-4 | . | TRBV6-1 | TRBD1 | TGTGCCAGCAGTGATTGGGGACAGTCTAATGAAAAACTGTTTTTT | CASSDWGQSNEKLFF
13 | TRBJ2-7 | . | TRBV15 | . | TGTGCCACCAGCAGAGGCAGGGAATACGAGCAGTACTTC | CATSRGREYEQYF
14 | TRBJ1-2 | . | TRBV5-5 | . | TGTGCCAGCAGCTTGAACAGGGTTATGGATGGCTACACCTTC | CASSLNRVMDGYTF
15 | TRBJ1-2 | . | TRBV7-9 | TRBD1 | TGTGCCAGCAGCTTAGGCTGGGACAGGGACTATGGCTACACCTTC | CASSLGWDRDYGYTF
12 | TRBJ2-7 | . | TRBV7-2 | TRBD2 | TGTGCCAGCAGCGGGAGGGGCTACGAGCAGTACTTC | CASSGRGYEQYF
16 | TRBJ2-4 | . | TRBV7-2 | . | TGTGCCAGCAGTTGGACAGTCTCCATGGCCAAAAACATTCAGTACTTC | CASSWTVSMAKNIQYF
15 | TRBJ1-2 | . | TRBV25-1 | TRBD1 | TGTGCCAGCAGTGAACCCGGGACAGGGATCTATGGCTACACCTTC | CASSEPGTGIYGYTF